This passage covers 10 T cell receptor beta chains from one sample sequenced in a study of T cells in Graves' hyperthyroidism and ophthalmopathy. Amplified regions were TCR beta CDR3 sequences from RNA transcripts. The TCR CDR3 first-round RT-PCR relied on the HTBI primer set. MiXCR, applied by TCRdb to the multiplex PCR reads, yields one record per CDR3 protein. The sample lists some 770,000 distinct CDR3 sequences; 16% were seen once. What was sequenced was blood. The receptors come from a man between 18 and 29 years old with Graves' hyperthyroidism.

This clonotype showed up many times. The chain is built from TRBV11-2 and TRBJ1-1; 11 positions match TRBD1. V lost 8 bases, J lost 8 bases, and 7 bases stayed unmatched. Germline-derived CDR1 and CDR2 are SGHAT and FQNNGV. The CDR3 consists of 13 residues. CDR3 DNA: TGTGCCAGCTCCGGACAGGGGGCCCCCGAAGCTTTCTTT. Translated: CASSGQGAPEAFF. Full variable domain (remainder filled in from reference TRBV11-2 and TRBJ1-1): EAGVAQSPRYKIIEKRQSVAFWCNPISGHATLYWYQQILGQGPKLLIQFQNNGVVDDSQLPKDRFSAERLKGVDSTLKIQPAKLEDSAVYLCASSGQGAPEAFFGQGTRLTVV.

Ten or more counts support this clonotype. The rearrangement joins TRBV28 to TRBJ2-1; D remains ambiguous. This CDR3 is 11 amino acids long. The germline CDR1 and CDR2 sequences are MDHEN and SYDVKM. V dropped 6 bases and J dropped 3 bases, with 3 bases sitting between them. CDR3 in amino acids: CASSNYNEQFF. DNA for the CDR3: TGTGCCAGCAGCAACTACAATGAGCAGTTCTTC.

This clonotype appeared once. The genes are TRBV11-3 and TRBJ1-1; D unclear. Germline assignment: CDR1 SGHNT and CDR2 YENEEA. The CDR3 has 15 amino acids. Trimming cost V 11 bases and J 3 bases, with 22 bases left between them. CDR3 bases: TGTGCCGTTTTTACGGCGAGGTTTGGCGACACTGAAGCTTTCTTT. Protein sequence: CAVFTARFGDTEAFF.

This clonotype was counted only a few times. The chain carries TRBV28 and TRBJ2-1, with D possibly TRBD2 on 6 matching bases. The CDR3 length is 16 residues. Germline CDR1 and CDR2: MDHEN and SYDVKM. Trimming shortened V by 4 bases and J by 6 bases, and 19 bases separated the two germline ends. As DNA, the CDR3 is TGTGCCAGCAGTTCGCTCAGCGGGCTTGGGCCCAATGAGCAGTTCTTC. It translates to CASSSLSGLGPNEQFF.

This clonotype was seen repeatedly, ten times or more. This rearrangement joins TRBV7-9 to TRBJ2-1; D is undetermined. CDR3 length equals 16 residues. Trimming pared 1 base from V and 0 bases from J, leaving 10 bases between. Looked up from germline, CDR1 is SEHNR and CDR2 is FQNEAQ (reference sequence). The CDR3 sequence: CASSLVASSSYNEQFF. The CDR3 bases are TGTGCCAGCAGCTTAGTGGCCAGTAGCTCCTACAATGAGCAGTTCTTC.

V is TRBV6-1 and J is TRBJ2-5, with TRBD2 as a possible D gene (5 bases). V was clipped by 7 bases and J by 2 bases, with 14 bases between them. The CDR3 extends over 14 amino acids. In germline, CDR1 is MNHNS, CDR2 SASEGT. For the CDR3, the DNA is TGTGCCAGCAACCTACGAAGGGAGCAAGAGACCCAGTACTTC. Residues: CASNLRREQETQYF.

This chain uses TRBV14 with TRBJ2-1; 9 bases are shared with TRBD2. The CDR3 runs to 15 residues. J lost 8 bases, V lost 1 base, and 6 bases had no gene match. In germline, CDR1 is SGHDN, CDR2 FVKESK. The CDR3 reads CASSQVAGASDEQFF. The CDR3 DNA reads TGTGCCAGCAGCCAAGTAGCGGGAGCCTCGGATGAGCAGTTCTTC. Based on the CDR3 plus reference TRBV14 and TRBJ2-1, the full variable domain is EAGVTQFPSHSVIEKGQTVTLRCDPISGHDNLYWYRRVMGKEIKFLLHFVKESKQDESGMPNNRFLAERTGGTYSTLKVQPAELEDSGVYFCASSQVAGASDEQFFGPGTRLTVL.

This clonotype was recorded many times. V and J are TRBV18 and TRBJ2-3; possible D gene TRBD2, 6 bases. V lost 0 bases to trimming and J lost 3 bases, with 16 bases between them. CDR3 length: 17 residues. CDR1 is KGHSH, CDR2 LQKENI, per germline. CDR3 DNA sequence: TGTGCCAGCTCACCACCGGGGGGATCTCCCGCTACAGATACGCAGTATTTT. Encoded protein: CASSPPGGSPATDTQYF.

This clonotype has a count of ten or more. The rearrangement uses TRBV29-1 and TRBJ2-7, with a weak D call TRBD2 (5 bases). Between the trimmed V and J ends, which lost 4 bases and 0 bases, there was a span of 7 bases. The CDR3 extends over 12 amino acids. Germline CDR1 SQVTM, CDR2 ANQGSEA. CDR3: CSVVGSSYEQYF. CDR3 DNA sequence: TGCAGCGTTGTTGGGAGCTCCTACGAGCAGTACTTC.

A few counts support this clonotype. CDR3 sequence: CASWGPFYNEQFF. In nucleotides, the CDR3 is TGTGCCTCCTGGGGGCCCTTCTACAATGAGCAGTTCTTC. The chain joins TRBV30 to TRBJ2-1; TRBD1 might be the D (6 bases). V gave up 7 bases and J gave up 3 bases, with 13 bases separating them. CDR3 length equals 13 residues. Germline V gives CDR1 GTSNPN, CDR2 SVGIG (reference sequence).